The 32 T cell receptor beta chains below were found in one sample sequenced in a study of shared clonotypes between healthy human individuals. Assay: immunoSEQ multiplex PCR; the TCRdb copy retains only in-frame clones and omits some. Counted here are over 400,000 clones, 95% to 97% occurring once; the ten biggest clones make up about 0.06%. The specimen sequenced was naive CD4+ T cells sorted from blood. Subset reported: CD45RA+ positively selected. The receptors derive from a woman aged 25 to 39 in good health.

As concerns this clone: Other DNA sequences in this specimen translate into the identical CDR3. The rearrangement links TRBV28 to TRBJ1-1; D gene ambiguous. CDR1 is MDHEN, CDR2 SYDVKM, per germline. Trimming cost V 5 bases and J 1 base, with 11 bases left between them. The CDR3 is 14 residues long. For the CDR3, the DNA is TGTGCCAGCAGTAGTGGTCAGCCGAACACTGAAGCTTTCTTT. Its protein is CASSSGQPNTEAFF. The variable domain in full, with the rest retrieved from reference TRBV28 and TRBJ1-1, is DVKVTQSSRYLVKRTGEKVFLECVQDMDHENMFWYRQDPGLGLRLIYFSYDVKMKEKGDIPEGYSVSREKKERFSLILESASTNQTSMYLCASSSGQPNTEAFFGQGTRLTVV.

The chain couples TRBV27 to TRBJ1-1; 11 bases match TRBD1. J gave up 6 bases and V 4 bases, and 4 bases lay outside the gene matches. This CDR3 is 14 amino acids long. The V gene's germline CDR1 is MNHEY and CDR2 SMNVEV (reference sequence). The DNA of the CDR3 is TGTGCCAGCAGTTCCTGGGACAGGGGGGCTGAAGCTTTCTTT. Translation: CASSSWDRGAEAFF.

J is TRBJ1-1 and V is TRBV5-4, with TRBD1 identical over 7 bases. V dropped 7 bases and J dropped 4; count of bases not matched to a gene: 10. The CDR3 sequence is 14 residues long. Per germline, CDR1 SGHNT and CDR2 YYREEE (reference sequence). CDR3 nucleotides: TGTGCCAGCGGGAGACAGGGTATTGGCACTGAAGCTTTCTTT. It encodes CASGRQGIGTEAFF.

V is TRBV15 and J is TRBJ2-7, with 13 bases fitting TRBD2. This CDR3 contains 16 residues. The trim removed 5 bases at V and 7 bases at J, leaving 11 bases unmatched. Germline V lookup: CDR1 LNHNV, CDR2 YYDKDF (reference sequence). The CDR3 DNA sequence: TGTGCCACCAGCCTTTACGGACTAGCGGGAGCCGGTGAGCAGTACTTC. It is translated as CATSLYGLAGAGEQYF.

The chain employs TRBV28 and TRBJ2-7; 7 bases align to TRBD1. The CDR3 contains 15 residues. V dropped 6 bases and J dropped 2; count of bases not matched to a gene: 10. Per germline, CDR1 MDHEN and CDR2 SYDVKM. CDR3 loop: CASSPWGTGAYEQYF. Here the CDR3 DNA reads TGTGCCAGCAGCCCCTGGGGAACAGGGGCCTACGAGCAGTACTTC.

V usage is TRBV6-6 and J usage is TRBJ2-7; the match to TRBD2 covers 8 bases. Looked up from germline, CDR1 is MNHNY and CDR2 is SVGAGI (reference sequence). The CDR3 extends over 13 amino acids. The trim removed 11 bases at V and 0 bases at J, leaving 6 bases unmatched. CDR3 bases: TGTGCCTGCACTGCGGGGGGCTCCTACGAGCAGTACTTC. This gives the protein CACTAGGSYEQYF.

This sequence joins TRBV4-1 and TRBJ2-3; 10 bases agree with TRBD2. With V trimmed by 0 bases and J by 4 bases, 4 bases remained unmatched. The CDR3 totals 16 residues. The germline CDR1 and CDR2 sequences are MGHRA and YSYEKL. The CDR3 here is CASSQDGLAGADTQYF. CDR3 bases: TGCGCCAGCAGCCAAGATGGGCTAGCGGGAGCAGATACGCAGTATTTT.

The chain uses TRBV7-9 and TRBJ2-3; no definite D call. This CDR3 comprises 15 residues. Germline V CDR1 and CDR2: SEHNR, FQNEAQ (reference sequence). V was trimmed by 0 bases and J by 0 bases, leaving 7 bases between them. In DNA form, the CDR3 reads TGTGCCAGCAGCTTAGCTTTAATCAGCACAGATACGCAGTATTTT. Its protein is CASSLALISTDTQYF.

This chain uses TRBV2 with TRBJ1-3; D gene uncertain. Trimming pared 3 bases from V and 0 bases from J, leaving 9 bases between. The CDR3 has 15 amino acids. Germline values: CDR1 SNHLY, CDR2 FYNNEI. CDR3 region: CASSDPRRSGNTIYF. Written as DNA, the CDR3 is TGTGCCAGCAGTGATCCTCGGCGCTCTGGAAACACCATATATTTT.

The chain uses TRBV5-1 and TRBJ2-3; tentatively, D is TRBD1 (5 bases). Trimming stripped 8 bases from V and 6 bases from J, with 16 bases between. This CDR3 spans 13 amino acids. The V gene's germline CDR1 is SGHRS and CDR2 YFSETQ. CDR3 sequence: CASGQGEMDTQYF. The CDR3 DNA sequence: TGCGCCAGTGGGCAAGGGGAAATGGATACGCAGTATTTT.

V gene TRBV5-1 combines with J gene TRBJ2-7; TRBD2 might be the D (5 bases). Germline V lookup: CDR1 SGHRS, CDR2 YFSETQ. This CDR3 has 15 residues. V lost 0 bases and J lost 2, with 12 bases in between. CDR3 region: CASSLELVGPYEQYF. CDR3 nucleotide sequence: TGCGCCAGCAGCTTGGAACTAGTGGGCCCCTACGAGCAGTACTTC.

The gene calls are TRBV4-1 and TRBJ1-2; 8 nucleotides line up with TRBD1. Germline lookup yields CDR1 MGHRA and CDR2 YSYEKL. CDR3 length: 15 amino acids. V lost 6 bases, J lost 2 bases, and 8 bases stayed unmatched. As DNA, the CDR3 is TGCGCCAGCAGTCAGGGGGCGCAAGCGAACTATGGCTACACCTTC. Its translation: CASSQGAQANYGYTF.

The gene calls are TRBV28 and TRBJ2-2; a weak D match, TRBD2 (5 bases). Germline values: CDR1 MDHEN, CDR2 SYDVKM. The CDR3 sequence is 12 residues long. The germline V and J ends were trimmed by 5 bases and 4 bases, with 5 bases remaining between them. In nucleotides, the CDR3 is TGTGCCAGCAGTCTAGCCACCGGGGAGCTGTTTTTT. This gives the protein CASSLATGELFF.

V usage is TRBV6-5 and J usage is TRBJ1-2; D perhaps matches TRBD1 (6 bases). V lost 6 bases and J 3 bases, leaving 17 bases between the germline ends. Looked up from germline, CDR1 is MNHEY and CDR2 is SVGAGI. The CDR3 extends over 15 amino acids. The CDR3 DNA reads as TGTGCCAGCAGCCTACGCCGGGACACCTACTATGGCTACACCTTC. The encoded protein is CASSLRRDTYYGYTF.

This chain joins TRBV6-6 and TRBJ2-3; D may be TRBD2 (5 bases). Per germline, CDR1 MNHNY and CDR2 SVGAGI (reference sequence). The germline V and J ends were trimmed by 0 bases and 14 bases, with 12 bases remaining between them. CDR3 length: 12 amino acids. The CDR3 protein is CASSYSTSGMYF. CDR3 DNA sequence: TGTGCCAGCAGTTACTCTACTAGTGGGATGTATTTT.

The V call is TRBV5-1, the J call TRBJ2-3; 13 positions match TRBD2. The V gene end was trimmed by 0 bases and the J gene end by 2 bases; junction bases not matched to a gene: 3. The germline CDR1 and CDR2 sequences are SGHRS and YFSETQ. This CDR3 comprises 17 residues. The CDR3 is CASSLETSGRATDTQYF. The CDR3 region has the DNA TGCGCCAGCAGCTTGGAAACTAGCGGGAGGGCCACAGATACGCAGTATTTT.

The chain employs TRBV5-1 and TRBJ1-2; D perhaps matches TRBD1 (6 bases). Per germline, CDR1 SGHRS and CDR2 YFSETQ. This CDR3 spans 15 amino acids. Trimming pared 4 bases from V and 10 bases from J, leaving 23 bases between. Written as DNA, the CDR3 is TGCGCCAGCAGCCACGACACCAGGGGAGTTAGGCTCTACACCTTC. Amino acids: CASSHDTRGVRLYTF.

The chain links TRBV20-1 to TRBJ1-2, with D uncertain. Trimming took 4 bases from V and 4 from J, leaving 7 bases between them. This CDR3 is 11 amino acids long. In germline, CDR1 is DFQATT, CDR2 SNEGSKA (reference sequence). The CDR3 loop is CSANWLYGYTF. The CDR3 nucleotides are TGCAGTGCTAACTGGCTCTATGGCTACACCTTC.

V and J are TRBV5-1 and TRBJ1-2; TRBD1 matches at 7 bases. Germline loops: CDR1 SGHRS, CDR2 YFSETQ. The length of the CDR3 is 14 residues. J was trimmed by 2 bases and V by 3 bases; bases with no gene match: 4. The CDR3 loop is CASSWGTENYGYTF. The CDR3 region has the DNA TGCGCCAGCAGCTGGGGGACAGAAAACTATGGCTACACCTTC.

This chain uses TRBV6-1 with TRBJ2-1; TRBD2 aligns across 8 bases. This CDR3 is built from 15 residues. V shed 2 bases, J shed 6 bases, and the junction held 6 bases outside the gene matches. Per the germline V gene, CDR1 is MNHNS and CDR2 is SASEGT. The chain's CDR3 is CASSELSGGPNEQFF. CDR3 DNA sequence: TGTGCCAGCAGTGAACTAAGCGGGGGACCCAATGAGCAGTTCTTC.

This chain uses TRBV18 with TRBJ1-3; D unclear. Germline lookup yields CDR1 KGHSH and CDR2 LQKENI. The V end lost 5 bases, the J end lost 3 bases, and 11 bases lay between the germline ends. There are 14 residues in the CDR3. In DNA form, the CDR3 reads TGTGCCAGCTCATCGACGGGTTTTGGAAACACCATATATTTT. This sequence encodes CASSSTGFGNTIYF.

In this sample, this clone turned up once. The chain recombines TRBV6-5 with TRBJ2-4, with D perhaps matching TRBD1 (6 bases). V was pared by 3 bases and J by 4 bases, with 13 bases between. The CDR3 covers 15 residues. CDR1 and CDR2 from the germline V gene are MNHEY and SVGAGI. CDR3 region: CASSYDAGAKNIQYF. The CDR3 DNA reads as TGTGCCAGCAGTTATGATGCAGGGGCTAAAAACATTCAGTACTTC.

J is TRBJ2-6 and V is TRBV28; D uncertain. The CDR3 sequence is 12 residues long. CDR1 MDHEN and CDR2 SYDVKM come from the germline V gene. Trimming took off 3 bases at V and 6 bases at J, with 3 bases between the two ends. CDR3 protein: CASSFKANVLTF. CDR3 sequence (DNA): TGTGCCAGCAGTTTTAAGGCCAACGTCCTGACTTTC.

Worth noting for this clone: At the DNA level, this CDR3 is encoded by other sequences in the same sample as well. The chain recombines TRBV7-9 with TRBJ1-2, with a possible D match to TRBD1 (5 bases). The germline V gene has CDR1 SEHNR and CDR2 FQNEAQ (reference sequence). The CDR3 length is 14 residues. V dropped 1 base and J dropped 4 bases, with 10 bases sitting between them. CDR3: CASSLVGPSYGYTF. DNA for the CDR3: TGTGCCAGCAGCTTAGTGGGACCCAGCTATGGCTACACCTTC.

The chain links TRBV6-6 to TRBJ1-5; D remains unclear. CDR3 size: 14 residues. Looked up from germline, CDR1 is MNHNY and CDR2 is SVGAGI (reference sequence). Trimming left V 1 base short and J 3 bases short, with 7 bases between. The CDR3 DNA follows: TGTGCCAGCAGTTACTGGGGTAACAATCAGCCCCAGCATTTT. Translating gives CASSYWGNNQPQHF.

DNA of the CDR3: TGCAGCGTCTCATGGGCGAGCGGGAGAAGTGAGCAGTTCTTC. Translation gives CSVSWASGRSEQFF. J is TRBJ2-1 and V is TRBV29-1; TRBD2 matches 8 bases. Germline V gene data show CDR1 as SQVTM and CDR2 as ANQGSEA. V shed 6 bases and J 9 bases; nucleotides not matched to a gene: 13. The CDR3 totals 14 residues.

This chain connects TRBV15 to TRBJ2-5, with TRBD1 matching 10 bases. Germline loops: CDR1 LNHNV, CDR2 YYDKDF (reference sequence). This CDR3 has 15 residues. J lost 4 bases, V lost 3 bases, and 5 bases had no gene match. Written as DNA, the CDR3 is TGTGCCACCAGCAGTTTTGGGACAGGGGTAGAGACCCAGTACTTC. The encoded protein is CATSSFGTGVETQYF.

The chain combines TRBV7-9 with TRBJ1-2, with 8 bases identical to TRBD1. The J segment lost 6 bases and the V segment lost 1 base, leaving 7 bases of the junction unmatched. The CDR3 loop spans 15 amino acids. Germline CDR1 SEHNR, CDR2 FQNEAQ (reference sequence). In DNA form, the CDR3 reads TGTGCCAGCAGCTTAGGACAGGGGCCATCAGATGGCTACACCTTC. Its translation is CASSLGQGPSDGYTF. The whole variable domain, filled in from reference TRBV7-9 and TRBJ1-2, reads DTGVSQNPRHKITKRGQNVTFRCDPISEHNRLYWYRQTLGQGPEFLTYFQNEAQLEKSRLLSDRFSAERPKGSFSTLEIQRTEQGDSAMYLCASSLGQGPSDGYTFGSGTRLTVV.

DNA for the CDR3: TGTGCCAGCAGCGAACAGGGTCTGAACACTGAAGCTTTCTTT. Amino acids: CASSEQGLNTEAFF. The chain carries TRBV7-6 and TRBJ1-1; a weak D match, TRBD1 (6 bases). The length of the CDR3 is 14 residues. V was clipped by 5 bases and J by 0 bases, with 10 bases between them. Germline CDR1 reads SGHVS; CDR2 reads FNYEAQ.

The chain combines TRBV9 with TRBJ1-5, with unresolved D. Germline values: CDR1 SGDLS, CDR2 YYNGEE. The CDR3 is made up of 14 amino acids. V lost 0 bases and J 8 bases, leaving 12 bases between the germline ends. The DNA for the CDR3 is TGTGCCAGCAGCGTAGGATGGGGAAAGGAGCCCCAGCATTTT. It encodes CASSVGWGKEPQHF.

Comments on this clone: Relative to the germline gene, one junction end is altered; a read error may explain this. The CDR3 region has the DNA TGTGCCAGCAGCTTGGCGACAGTTAACTATGGCTACACCTTC. Amino acid sequence: CASSLATVNYGYTF. The rearrangement links TRBV5-3 to TRBJ1-2, with D maybe TRBD1 (5 bases). TRBV5-3 carries the ORF label, with uncertain function. The CDR3 is 14 amino acids.

The chain carries TRBV10-2 and TRBJ2-7; D might be TRBD1 (6 bases). V shed 6 bases and J shed 3 bases, with 18 bases lying between them. The CDR3 is 15 residues long. Germline V gene lookup returns CDR1 WSHSY and CDR2 SAAADI. The CDR3 nucleotides read TGCGCCAGCAGAGGGACAATCAACCTAAGCTACGAGCAGTACTTC. Encoded protein: CASRGTINLSYEQYF.